This TCR beta chain was documented in a study of T cell repertoires in cytomegalovirus infection. MiXCR was run by TCRdb on the reads, yielding one entry per CDR3 protein. The sample has 550,000 to 850,000 distinct CDR3 sequences, around 31% seen once. This clonotype was seen ten or more times. The target antigen is unknown. V was pared by 4 bases and J by 7 bases, with 5 bases of the junction left unmatched. CDR1 and CDR2 (germline): SGHVS, FQNEAQ. CDR3 length: 14 amino acids. This TCR came from a human donor in good health (CMV status not recorded). Some clones in this sample may be carry-over from other donors' samples. The genes are TRBV7-8 and TRBJ1-4; 8 nucleotides match TRBD1. The sequences come from cultured PBMCs, collected from culture after CMV antigen stimulation. CDR3 protein: CASSSDRGGEKLFF. The CDR3 DNA is TGTGCCAGCAGCTCAGACAGGGGAGGTGAAAAACTGTTTTTT.